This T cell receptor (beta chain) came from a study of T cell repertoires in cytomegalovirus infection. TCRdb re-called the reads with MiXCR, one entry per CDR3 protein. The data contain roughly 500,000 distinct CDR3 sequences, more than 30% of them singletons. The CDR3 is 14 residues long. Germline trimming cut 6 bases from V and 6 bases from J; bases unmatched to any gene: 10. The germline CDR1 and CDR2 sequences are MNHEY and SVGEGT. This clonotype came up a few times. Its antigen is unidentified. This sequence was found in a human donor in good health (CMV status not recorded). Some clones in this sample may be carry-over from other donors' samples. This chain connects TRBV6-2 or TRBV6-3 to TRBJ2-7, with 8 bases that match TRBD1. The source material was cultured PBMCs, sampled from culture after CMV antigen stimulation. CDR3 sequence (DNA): TGTGCCAGCAGCGCCGGGGACAGGAGGGGCGAGCAGTACTTC. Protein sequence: CASSAGDRRGEQYF.